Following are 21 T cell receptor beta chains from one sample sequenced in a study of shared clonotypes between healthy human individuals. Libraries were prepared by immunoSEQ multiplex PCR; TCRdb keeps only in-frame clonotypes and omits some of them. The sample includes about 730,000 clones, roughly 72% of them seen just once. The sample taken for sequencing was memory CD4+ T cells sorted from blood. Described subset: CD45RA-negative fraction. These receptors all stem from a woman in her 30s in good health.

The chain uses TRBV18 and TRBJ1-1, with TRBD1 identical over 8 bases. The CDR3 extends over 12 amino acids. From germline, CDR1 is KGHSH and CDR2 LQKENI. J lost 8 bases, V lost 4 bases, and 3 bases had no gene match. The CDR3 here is CASSLRQGEAFF. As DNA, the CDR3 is TGTGCCAGCTCACTGCGACAGGGGGAAGCTTTCTTT. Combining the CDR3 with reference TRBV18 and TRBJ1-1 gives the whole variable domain NAGVMQNPRHLVRRRGQEARLRCSPMKGHSHVYWYRQLPEEGLKFMVYLQKENIIDESGMPKERFSAEFPKEGPSILRIQQVVRGDSAAYFCASSLRQGEAFFGQGTRLTVV.

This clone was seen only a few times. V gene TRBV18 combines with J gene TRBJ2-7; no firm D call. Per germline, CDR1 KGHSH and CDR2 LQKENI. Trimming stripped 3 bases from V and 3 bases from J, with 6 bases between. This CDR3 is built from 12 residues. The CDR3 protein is CASSPNGYEQYF. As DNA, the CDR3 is TGTGCCAGCTCACCTAACGGCTACGAGCAGTACTTC.

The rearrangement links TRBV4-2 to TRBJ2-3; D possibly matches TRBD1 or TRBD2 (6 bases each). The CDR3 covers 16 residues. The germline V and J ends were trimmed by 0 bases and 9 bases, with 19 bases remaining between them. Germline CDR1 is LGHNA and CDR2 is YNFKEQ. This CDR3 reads CASSQEGSGKQGTQYF. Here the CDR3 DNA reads TGTGCCAGCAGCCAAGAGGGTAGCGGCAAGCAGGGGACGCAGTATTTT.

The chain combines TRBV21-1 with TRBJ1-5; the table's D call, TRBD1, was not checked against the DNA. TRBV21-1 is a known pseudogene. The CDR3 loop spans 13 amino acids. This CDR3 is CASKKGRDQPQHF. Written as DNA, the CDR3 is TGTGCCAGCAAAAAGGGCAGGGATCAGCCCCAGCATTTT.

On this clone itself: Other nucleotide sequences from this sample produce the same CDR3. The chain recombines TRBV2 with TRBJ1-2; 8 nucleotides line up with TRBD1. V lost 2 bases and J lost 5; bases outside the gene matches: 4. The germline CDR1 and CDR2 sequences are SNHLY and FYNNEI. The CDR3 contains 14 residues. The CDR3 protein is CASSEQGAEYGYTF. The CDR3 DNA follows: TGTGCCAGCAGTGAACAGGGGGCAGAGTATGGCTACACCTTC.

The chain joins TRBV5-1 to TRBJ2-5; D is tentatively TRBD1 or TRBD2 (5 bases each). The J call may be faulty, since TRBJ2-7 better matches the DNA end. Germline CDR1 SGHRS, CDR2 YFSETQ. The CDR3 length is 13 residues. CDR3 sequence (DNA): TGCGCCAGCAGCTTGCGAGGGGACTACGAGCAGTACTTC. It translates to CASSLRGDYEQYF.

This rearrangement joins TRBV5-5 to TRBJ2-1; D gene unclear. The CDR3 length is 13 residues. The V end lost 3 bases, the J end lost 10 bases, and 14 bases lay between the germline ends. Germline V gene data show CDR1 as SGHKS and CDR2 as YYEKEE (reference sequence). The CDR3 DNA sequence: TGTGCCAGCAGCTCCCCATGGATGGAAGAGCAGTTCTTC. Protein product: CASSSPWMEEQFF.

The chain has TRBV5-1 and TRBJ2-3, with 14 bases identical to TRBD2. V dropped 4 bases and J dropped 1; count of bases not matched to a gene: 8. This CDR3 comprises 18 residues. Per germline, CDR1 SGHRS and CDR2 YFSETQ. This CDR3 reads CASSVGTSGSSGTDTQYF. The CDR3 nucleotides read TGCGCCAGCAGCGTCGGGACTAGCGGGAGTAGTGGCACAGATACGCAGTATTTT.

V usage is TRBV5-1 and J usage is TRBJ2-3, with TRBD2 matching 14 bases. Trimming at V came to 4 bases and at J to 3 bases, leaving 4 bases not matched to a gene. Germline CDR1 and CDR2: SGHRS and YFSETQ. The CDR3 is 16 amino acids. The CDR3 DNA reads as TGCGCCAGCAGCCCGGGACTAGCGGGAGAGACAGATACGCAGTATTTT. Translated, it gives CASSPGLAGETDTQYF.

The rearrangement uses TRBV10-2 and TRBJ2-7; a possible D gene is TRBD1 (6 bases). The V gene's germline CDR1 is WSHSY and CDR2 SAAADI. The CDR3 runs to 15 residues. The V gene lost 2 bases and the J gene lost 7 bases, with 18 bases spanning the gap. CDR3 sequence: CASSEVGQGFGEQYF. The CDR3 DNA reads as TGCGCCAGCAGTGAGGTTGGGCAGGGGTTCGGGGAGCAGTACTTC.

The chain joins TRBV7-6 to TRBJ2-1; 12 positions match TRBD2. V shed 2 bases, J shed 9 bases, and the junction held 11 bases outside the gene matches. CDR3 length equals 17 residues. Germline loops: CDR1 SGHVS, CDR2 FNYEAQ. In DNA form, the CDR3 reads TGTGCCAGCAGCTTATTCTCGCTAGCGGGAGGGCCTAGTGAGCAGTTCTTC. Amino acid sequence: CASSLFSLAGGPSEQFF. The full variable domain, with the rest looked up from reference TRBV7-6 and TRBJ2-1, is GAGVSQSPRYKVTKRGQDVALRCDPISGHVSLYWYRQALGQGPEFLTYFNYEAQQDKSGLPNDRFSAERPEGSISTLTIQRTEQRDSAMYRCASSLFSLAGGPSEQFFGPGTRLTVL.

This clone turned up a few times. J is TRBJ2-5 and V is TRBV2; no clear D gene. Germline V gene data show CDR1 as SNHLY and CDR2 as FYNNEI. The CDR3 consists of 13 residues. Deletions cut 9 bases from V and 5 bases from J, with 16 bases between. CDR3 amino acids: CASLPRRAETQYF. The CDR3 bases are TGTGCCAGTCTCCCTCGACGCGCGGAGACCCAGTACTTC. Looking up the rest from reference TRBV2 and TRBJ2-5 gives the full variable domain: EPEVTQTPSHQVTQMGQEVILRCVPISNHLYFYWYRQILGQKVEFLVSFYNNEISEKSEIFDDQFSVERPDGSNFTLKIRSTKLEDSAMYFCASLPRRAETQYFGPGTRLLVL.

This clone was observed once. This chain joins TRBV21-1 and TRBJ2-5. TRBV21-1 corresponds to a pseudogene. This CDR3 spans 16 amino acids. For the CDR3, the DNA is TGTGCCAGCAGCAAAGTTGGATTAGGACACCAAGAGACCCAGTACTTC. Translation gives CASSKVGLGHQETQYF.

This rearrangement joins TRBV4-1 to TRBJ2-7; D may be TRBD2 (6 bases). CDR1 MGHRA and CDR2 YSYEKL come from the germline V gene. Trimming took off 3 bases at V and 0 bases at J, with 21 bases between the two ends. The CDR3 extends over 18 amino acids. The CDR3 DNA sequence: TGCGCCAGCAGCCAGAGAGTGTTCGAGCGGGCGAGCTCCTACGAGCAGTACTTC. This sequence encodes CASSQRVFERASSYEQYF.

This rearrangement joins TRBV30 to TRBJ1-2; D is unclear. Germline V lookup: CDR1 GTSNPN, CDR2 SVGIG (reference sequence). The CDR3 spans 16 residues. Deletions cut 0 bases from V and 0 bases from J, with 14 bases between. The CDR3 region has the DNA TGTGCCTGGAGTGTAGCCCACCCGGGAGCTAACTATGGCTACACCTTC. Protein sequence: CAWSVAHPGANYGYTF. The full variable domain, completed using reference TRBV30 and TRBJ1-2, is SQTIHQWPATLVQPVGSPLSLECTVEGTSNPNLYWYRQAAGRGLQLLFYSVGIGQISSEVPQNLSASRPQDRQFILSSKKLLLSDSGFYLCAWSVAHPGANYGYTFGSGTRLTVV.

CDR3 region: CASSDRDRGGQPQHF. CDR3 in DNA: TGTGCCAGCAGTGATAGGGACAGGGGTGGACAGCCCCAGCATTTT. The J gene is TRBJ1-5, the V gene TRBV6-1, with TRBD1 matching over 10 bases. V lost 3 bases to trimming and J lost 7 bases; unmatched junction nucleotides: 6. The CDR3 has 15 amino acids. Germline V gene lookup returns CDR1 MNHNS and CDR2 SASEGT.

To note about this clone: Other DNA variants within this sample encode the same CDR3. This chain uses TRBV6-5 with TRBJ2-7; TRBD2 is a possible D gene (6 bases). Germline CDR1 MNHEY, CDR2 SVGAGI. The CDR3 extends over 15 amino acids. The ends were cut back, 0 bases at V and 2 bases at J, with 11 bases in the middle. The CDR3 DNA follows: TGTGCCAGCAGTTACTCTAGCGGCAGCCCCTACGAGCAGTACTTC. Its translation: CASSYSSGSPYEQYF.

The CDR3 is CASSVGTSGSNEQFF. The CDR3 nucleotides are TGTGCCAGCAGCGTAGGGACTAGCGGGTCCAATGAGCAGTTCTTC. The genes are TRBV9 and TRBJ2-1; 11 bases are a match to TRBD2. CDR1 is SGDLS and CDR2 is YYNGEE in the germline V gene. The ends lost 0 bases at V and 6 bases at J; junction bases unmatched: 2. The CDR3 is 15 amino acids.

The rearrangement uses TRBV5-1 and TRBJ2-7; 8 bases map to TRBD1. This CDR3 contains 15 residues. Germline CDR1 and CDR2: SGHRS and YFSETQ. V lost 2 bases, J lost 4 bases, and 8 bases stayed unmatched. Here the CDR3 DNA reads TGCGCCAGCAGCTTTGACAGGGGCCCCGAGTACGAGCAGTACTTC. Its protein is CASSFDRGPEYEQYF.

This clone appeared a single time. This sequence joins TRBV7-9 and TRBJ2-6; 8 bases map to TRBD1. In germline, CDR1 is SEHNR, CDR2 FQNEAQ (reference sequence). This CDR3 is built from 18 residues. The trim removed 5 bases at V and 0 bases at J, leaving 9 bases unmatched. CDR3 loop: CASSQLGTGYSGANVLTF. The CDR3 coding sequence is TGTGCCAGCAGCCAACTCGGGACAGGCTACTCTGGGGCCAACGTCCTGACTTTC.

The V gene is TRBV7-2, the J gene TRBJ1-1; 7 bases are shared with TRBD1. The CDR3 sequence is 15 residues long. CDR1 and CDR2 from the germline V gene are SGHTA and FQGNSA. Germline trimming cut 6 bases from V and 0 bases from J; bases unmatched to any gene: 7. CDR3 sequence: CASRRPGGLNTEAFF. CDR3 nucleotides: TGTGCCAGCAGACGGCCAGGGGGGCTGAACACTGAAGCTTTCTTT.